The T cell receptor beta chain under discussion was sequenced for a study of cytomegalovirus exposure and HLA in healthy donors. This PCR relied on a set of 60 Vbeta primers and 13 Jbeta primers. Only in-frame clones appear in the TCRdb table, and some are missing; sequencing was by immunoSEQ multiplex PCR. The sample lists around 200,000 clones, roughly 76% occurring once. V lost 2 bases to trimming and J lost 9 bases, with 8 bases between them. CDR3 length: 12 amino acids. Germline CDR1 and CDR2: MNHNY and SVGAGI (reference sequence). Each donor's status was that of a healthy bone marrow donor. The sequence was obtained from a man between 35 and 55 years old in good health and CMV-seropositive. The chain has TRBV6-6 and TRBJ1-5; unclear D gene. The sample was PBMCs. The CDR3 sequence is CASSYAGWPQHF. The DNA for the CDR3 is TGTGCCAGCAGTTACGCGGGTTGGCCCCAGCATTTT.